The text below deals with one T cell receptor (beta chain). Its specificity is not known. The CDR3 is 15 residues long. V lost 6 bases and J lost 8, with 19 bases in between. Germline lookup yields CDR1 MNHEY and CDR2 SVGAGI. These data belong to a study of early stage breast cancer tumors. Study overall: Of some 15 invasive breast tumors, twelve were hormone receptor-positive, HER2-negative. Roughly 9.6-fold was the mean read coverage per sample.

Study outcomes and limitations: Tumors had 2.5 to 3-fold higher T cell density and higher clonality than adjacent normal breast tissue. Commonly generated sequences made up most enriched TCRB sequences shared between patients.

Produced via immunoSEQ multiplex PCR; TCRdb's table is partial and in-frame only. Among tens of thousands of clones listed, 72% were seen once. The chain joins TRBV6-5 to TRBJ1-4; TRBD1 is a possible D gene (5 bases). This clonotype originated in a person aged 50-59 years with breast cancer. Sample: blood. CDR3 amino acids: CASSETRVVREKLFF. The CDR3 bases are TGTGCCAGCAGCGAAACCAGGGTGGTTCGGGAAAAACTGTTTTTT.